This T cell receptor (beta chain) originates from a study of blood T cells in healthy people across ages. With a J-beta primer mix and a sample-barcoded 5' primer, a second PCR ran about 7 to 12 cycles. TCRdb re-called the 5' RACE reads with MiXCR, one entry per CDR3 protein. The sample lists some 1.8 million distinct CDR3 sequences, about 39% occurring once. The germline V gene has CDR1 SGDLS and CDR2 YYNGEE. This CDR3 contains 13 residues. V was pared by 0 bases and J by 5 bases, with 8 bases between. This receptor was identified in a human donor in good health. The sequencing input was blood. The chain employs TRBV9 and TRBJ1-1; D unclear. CDR3 sequence (DNA): TGTGCCAGCAGCGTAGGAGGCAAGACTGAAGCTTTCTTT. Amino acids: CASSVGGKTEAFF. The whole variable domain, remainder taken from reference TRBV9 and TRBJ1-1, is DSGVTQTPKHLITATGQRVTLRCSPRSGDLSVYWYQQSLDQGLQFLIQYYNGEERAKGNILERFSAQQFPDLHSELNLSSLELGDSALYFCASSVGGKTEAFFGQGTRLTVV.